This TCR beta chain appears in the sequencing data of a study of OX40 agonist ivuxolimab in advanced cancers. Across the study: The study treated patients with ivuxolimab, an agonistic anti-OX40 (CD134) antibody. Three patients got partial responses; one had hepatocellular carcinoma and two had cutaneous melanoma. Averaging about 60 years in age, with a range of about 23 to 79, the cohort was around 85% male.

Germline lookup yields CDR1 MNHEY and CDR2 SMNVEV (reference sequence). The V end was cut by 7 bases, the J end by 6 bases, with 13 bases between. The CDR3 spans 13 residues. As to this clone: Its antigen is unidentified.

The study's findings and limits: On average, CD8+ T cells showed a greater number of expanded clones than CD4+.

Sequencing used immunoSEQ multiplex PCR; TCRdb keeps in-frame clones, though not all of them. The repertoire holds 25,000 to 30,000 clones, with less than 80% as singletons. The rearrangement links TRBV27 to TRBJ1-5, with D uncertain. The TCR sequence derives from an adult with an advanced solid tumor such as melanoma, head and neck, liver or kidney cancer. The specimen comprised CD4+ or CD8+ T cells sorted from blood, sampled in a trial of the OX40 agonist ivuxolimab. Here the CDR3 reads CASTVGMGQPQHF. The DNA for the CDR3 is TGTGCCAGCACTGTCGGGATGGGTCAGCCCCAGCATTTT.